The clone carrying this T cell receptor (beta chain) was detected only a few times. What it binds is not known. This entry is derived from a study of cytomegalovirus exposure and HLA in healthy donors. Overall study findings and caveats: There was a cluster of highly shared sequence variants that was likely a sequencing artifact.

PCR involved 60 Vbeta and 13 Jbeta primers. Assay used: immunoSEQ multiplex PCR; TCRdb lists only in-frame clones, some missing. The profile covers 150,000 to 200,000 clones, with roughly a tenth appearing a single time and about 1.2% taken by the ten largest. Per the germline V gene, CDR1 is KGHSH and CDR2 is LQKENI. With V trimmed by 3 bases and J by 3 bases, 8 bases remained unmatched. CDR3 length equals 16 residues. The sample consisted of PBMCs. V is TRBV18 and J is TRBJ2-5, with 9 bases fitting TRBD1. The receptor's source is a woman in her thirties in good health and CMV-seropositive. This CDR3 is CASSPPSGTGKETQYF. The CDR3 DNA is TGTGCCAGCTCACCCCCCTCCGGGACAGGGAAAGAGACCCAGTACTTC.